This T cell receptor beta chain stems from a study of T cells in localized non-small cell lung cancer. Germline loops: CDR1 ENHRY, CDR2 SYGVKD. The CDR3 is 15 amino acids. V was pared by 3 bases and J by 2 bases, with 4 bases of the junction left unmatched. Repertoires were generated with immunoSEQ multiplex PCR, while TCRdb's copy carries only in-frame clones and drops some. The sample consists of fewer than 100,000 clones, over 80% of them appearing once. This clone was seen only once. The V and J genes are TRBV10-3 and TRBJ2-1; 7 bases line up with TRBD2. This sequence was found in a man between 40 and 70 years old with stage I squamous cell lung carcinoma. The material sequenced was peripheral blood, taken before any cancer treatment. CDR3: CAISESGTTYNEQFF. In DNA form, the CDR3 reads TGTGCCATCAGTGAATCCGGGACTACCTACAATGAGCAGTTCTTC.